This TCR beta chain was documented in a study of blood T cells in healthy people across ages. The authors ran a second PCR of about 6 to 11 cycles using a sample-barcoded 5' primer and a J-beta primer mix. TCRdb reprocessed the 5' RACE reads with MiXCR, giving one entry per CDR3 protein. In the table there are hundreds of thousands of distinct CDR3 sequences, around 48% of which are singletons. General study results and limits: The lack of PBMC sorting stopped any conclusive naive versus antigen-experienced comparison. Diversity was higher, and naive CD4+ cells more numerous, in long-lived donors than in aged donors.

The total RNA that was extracted per sample amounted to at least 5 micrograms. As to this clonotype: The antigen remains undetermined.

V was pared by 5 bases and J by 5 bases, with 3 bases of the junction left unmatched. CDR1 and CDR2 from the germline V gene are SGHTA and FQGNSA. The CDR3 covers 13 residues. V is TRBV7-2 and J is TRBJ2-1; 7 bases map to TRBD2. Sequencing was carried out using blood. This sequence originates from a woman in her sixties or seventies in good health. CDR3 amino acids: CASSRLADNEQFF. The CDR3 nucleotides are TGTGCCAGCAGCCGACTAGCAGACAATGAGCAGTTCTTC.